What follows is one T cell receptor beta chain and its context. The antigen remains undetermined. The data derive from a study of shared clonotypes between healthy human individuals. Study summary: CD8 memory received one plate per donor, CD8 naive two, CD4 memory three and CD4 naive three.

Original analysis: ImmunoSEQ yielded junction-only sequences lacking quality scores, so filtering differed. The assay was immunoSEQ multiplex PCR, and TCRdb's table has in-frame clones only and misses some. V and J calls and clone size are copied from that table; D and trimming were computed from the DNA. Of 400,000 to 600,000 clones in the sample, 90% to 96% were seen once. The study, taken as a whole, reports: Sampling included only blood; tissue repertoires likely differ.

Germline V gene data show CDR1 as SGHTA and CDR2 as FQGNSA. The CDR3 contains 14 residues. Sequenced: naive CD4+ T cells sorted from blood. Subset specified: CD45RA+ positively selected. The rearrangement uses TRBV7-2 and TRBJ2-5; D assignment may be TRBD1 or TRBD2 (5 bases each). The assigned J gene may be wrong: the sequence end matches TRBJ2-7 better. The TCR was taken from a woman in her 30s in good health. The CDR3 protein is CASSLAEDIYEQYF. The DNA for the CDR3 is TGTGCCAGCAGCTTAGCGGAGGACATCTACGAGCAGTACTTC.